This T cell receptor beta chain was identified in a study of CD8 T cells in ankylosing spondylitis. About this clonotype itself: No antigen is known for it.

V lost 7 bases to trimming and J lost 2 bases; unmatched junction nucleotides: 5. CDR1 and CDR2 from the germline V gene are SGHDN and FVKESK. The CDR3 extends over 14 amino acids. Study conclusions and caveats: In synovial fluid and blood from reactive arthritis, some motif variants were previously reported. Typical of ankylosing spondylitis blood, it appeared, was a TCR beta motif of fewer than 10 highly homologous variants.

Using its own MiXCR run on the 5' RACE reads, TCRdb lists one record per CDR3 protein. This sample has under 200,000 distinct CDR3 sequences, with around 10% found just once. The genes are TRBV14 and TRBJ1-5; 7 bases match TRBD1. This sequence was found in a male donor with ankylosing spondylitis or in good health (not recorded which). Sequencing used blood, either unsorted or a sorted T cell fraction (not recorded which). CDR3 residues: CASNRGGGNQPQHF. The DNA of the CDR3 is TGTGCCAGCAACAGGGGAGGGGGCAATCAGCCCCAGCATTTT.